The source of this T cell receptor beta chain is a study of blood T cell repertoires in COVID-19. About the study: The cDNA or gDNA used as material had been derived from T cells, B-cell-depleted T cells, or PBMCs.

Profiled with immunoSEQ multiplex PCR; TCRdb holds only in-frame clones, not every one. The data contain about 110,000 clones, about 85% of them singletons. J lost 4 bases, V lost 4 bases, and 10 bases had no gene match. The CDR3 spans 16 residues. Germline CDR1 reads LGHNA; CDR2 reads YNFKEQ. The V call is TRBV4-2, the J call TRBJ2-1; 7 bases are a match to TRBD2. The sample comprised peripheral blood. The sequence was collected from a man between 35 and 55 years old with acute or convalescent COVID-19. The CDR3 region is CASSPKRGALYNEQFF. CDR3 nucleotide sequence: TGTGCCAGCAGCCCGAAGCGGGGCGCCCTTTACAATGAGCAGTTCTTC.